This T cell receptor beta chain was observed in a study of OX40 agonist ivuxolimab in advanced cancers. Study overall: Ivuxolimab was delivered to patients intravenously every 2 weeks at doses spanning 0.01 to 10 mg/kg. Of mixed ages from roughly 23 to 80 and averaging approximately 60 years, the group was around 78% male. Partial responses were achieved by three patients: one hepatocellular carcinoma, two cutaneous melanoma.

Libraries were prepared by immunoSEQ multiplex PCR; TCRdb keeps only in-frame clonotypes and omits some of them. The sample records 50,000 to 65,000 clones, roughly 91% being singletons. Autoimmune disease history or systemic immunosuppression meant exclusion. Here the sequenced sample was CD4+ or CD8+ T cells sorted from blood, taken in a trial of the OX40 agonist ivuxolimab. This receptor was identified in an adult with an advanced solid tumor such as melanoma, head and neck, liver or kidney cancer.

The DNA of the CDR3 is TGTGCCAGCAGTTACAGGGCTGAGCAGCCCCAGCATTTT. Protein sequence: CASSYRAEQPQHF. V is TRBV28 and J is TRBJ1-5; a weak D match, TRBD1 (6 bases). The germline V gene encodes CDR1 MDHEN and CDR2 SYDVKM. The length of the CDR3 is 13 residues. Trimming took 4 bases from V and 7 from J, leaving 11 bases between them.